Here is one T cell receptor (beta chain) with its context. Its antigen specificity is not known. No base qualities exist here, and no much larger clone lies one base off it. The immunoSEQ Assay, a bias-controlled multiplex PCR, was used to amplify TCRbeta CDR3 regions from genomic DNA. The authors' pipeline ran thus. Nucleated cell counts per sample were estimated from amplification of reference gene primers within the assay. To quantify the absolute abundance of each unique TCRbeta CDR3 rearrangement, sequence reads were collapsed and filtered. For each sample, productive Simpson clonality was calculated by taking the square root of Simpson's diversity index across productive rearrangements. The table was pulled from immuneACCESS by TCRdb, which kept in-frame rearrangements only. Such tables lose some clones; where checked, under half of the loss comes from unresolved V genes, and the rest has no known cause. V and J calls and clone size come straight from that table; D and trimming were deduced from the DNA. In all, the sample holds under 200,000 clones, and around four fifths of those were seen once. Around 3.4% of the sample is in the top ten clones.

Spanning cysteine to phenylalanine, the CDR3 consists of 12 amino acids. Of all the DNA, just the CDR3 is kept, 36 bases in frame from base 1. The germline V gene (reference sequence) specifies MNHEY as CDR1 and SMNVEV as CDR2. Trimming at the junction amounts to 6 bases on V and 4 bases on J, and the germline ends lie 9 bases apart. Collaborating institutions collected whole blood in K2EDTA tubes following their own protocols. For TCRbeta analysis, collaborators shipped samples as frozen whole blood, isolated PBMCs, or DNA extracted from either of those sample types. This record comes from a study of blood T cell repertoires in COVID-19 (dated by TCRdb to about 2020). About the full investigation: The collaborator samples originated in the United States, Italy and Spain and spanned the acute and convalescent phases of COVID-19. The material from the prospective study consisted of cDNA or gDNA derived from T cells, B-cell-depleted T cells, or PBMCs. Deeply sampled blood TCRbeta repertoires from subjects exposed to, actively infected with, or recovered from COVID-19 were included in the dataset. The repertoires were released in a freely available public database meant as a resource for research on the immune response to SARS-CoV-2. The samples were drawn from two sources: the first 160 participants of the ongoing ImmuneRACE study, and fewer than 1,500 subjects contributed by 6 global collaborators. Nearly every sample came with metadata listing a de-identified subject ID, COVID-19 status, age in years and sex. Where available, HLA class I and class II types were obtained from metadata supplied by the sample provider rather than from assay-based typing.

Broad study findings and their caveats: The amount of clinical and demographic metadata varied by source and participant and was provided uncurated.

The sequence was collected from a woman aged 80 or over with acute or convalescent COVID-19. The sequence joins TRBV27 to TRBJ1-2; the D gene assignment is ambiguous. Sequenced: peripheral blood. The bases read TGTGCCAGCAGCGACTTATTCTATGGCTACACCTTC. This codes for CASSDLFYGYTF.